A selection of T cell receptor beta chains follows, all from one sample in a study of T-cell reconstitution after alpha-beta-depleted transplantation in children. TCRdb called the PCR reads again in MiXCR, with one record for every CDR3 protein. The table shows 550,000 to 600,000 distinct CDR3 sequences, with under 25% occurring only once. The input for sequencing was PBMCs, mostly from graft donor cells, taken 360 days after TCRalphabeta/CD19-depleted stem cell transplant. Source of these receptors: a boy under two years old who had a stem cell transplant for acute myeloid leukemia, so the T cells may come from the graft donor. Each CDR3 is given with its conserved first and last residue. A D gene is named only where the DNA matches it firmly. A clone size is listed for some rows: how often the clone was seen (once, few, many), or a class if it is expanded.

J: TRBJ1-6
V: TRBV20-1
size: few
D: -
DNA: TGCAGTTCTCTTCCGGTGGCAGGGGATTCACCCCTCCACTTT
CDR3: CSSLPVAGDSPLHF

J: TRBJ1-1
V: TRBV12-3/TRBV12-4
size: -
D: -
DNA: TGTGCCAGCACTTTAGACAGAGGTGAAGCTTTCTTT
CDR3: CASTLDRGEAFF

J: TRBJ2-5
V: TRBV20-1
size: -
D: TRBD2
DNA: TGCAGTGCCGAGCCCGGGGGGGCAGAGACCCAGTACTTC
CDR3: CSAEPGGAETQYF

J: TRBJ1-1
V: TRBV10-2
size: -
D: -
DNA: TGCGCCAGCAGTGAGTCTCGGGGTCCGACTGAAGCTTTCTTT
CDR3: CASSESRGPTEAFF

J: TRBJ2-7
V: TRBV2
size: -
D: -
DNA: TGTGCCAGCAGTGAAATCGACGAGCAGTACTTC
CDR3: CASSEIDEQYF

J: TRBJ2-5
V: TRBV18
size: few
D: -
DNA: TGTGCCAGCTCACCATACGGGGGACTGGAGACCCAGTACTTC
CDR3: CASSPYGGLETQYF

J: TRBJ1-4
V: TRBV12-3/TRBV12-4
size: many
D: -
DNA: TGTGCCAGCAGGCAGGGAACTAATGAAAAACTGTTTTTT
CDR3: CASRQGTNEKLFF

J: TRBJ2-2
V: TRBV24-1
size: many
D: -
DNA: TGTGCCACCAGTCGCCCTAAGACAGACTTCAACACCGGGGAGCTGTTTTTT
CDR3: CATSRPKTDFNTGELFF

J: TRBJ2-1
V: TRBV12-3/TRBV12-4
size: few
D: -
DNA: TGTGCCAGCAGCCTAAACACAGGACGGAGAGATGCCCCCTACAATGAGCAGTTCTTC
CDR3: CASSLNTGRRDAPYNEQFF

J: TRBJ2-5
V: TRBV20-1
size: -
D: TRBD2
DNA: TGCAGTGCAGAGCGGGGTCAAGAGACCCAGTACTTC
CDR3: CSAERGQETQYF

J: TRBJ1-4
V: TRBV29-1
size: few
D: TRBD1
DNA: TGCAGCGCGCAGGGGGCTGGAGAAAAACTGTTTTTT
CDR3: CSAQGAGEKLFF

J: TRBJ2-7
V: TRBV29-1
size: many
D: -
DNA: TGCGCATGTGGGGCGGCCTACGAGCAGTACTTC
CDR3: CACGAAYEQYF

J: TRBJ2-1
V: TRBV20-1
size: -
D: -
DNA: TGCAGTGCTAGAGAATCGGACCGCGTCCGTAATGAGCAGTTCTTC
CDR3: CSARESDRVRNEQFF

J: TRBJ2-7
V: TRBV6-1
size: -
D: TRBD1
DNA: TGTGCCAGCTTCCGGGACAGGGACTCCTACGAGCAGTACTTC
CDR3: CASFRDRDSYEQYF

J: TRBJ2-3
V: TRBV7-9
size: few
D: -
DNA: TGTGCCAGCGGCCCCGCGGAAAGCACAGATACGCAGTATTTT
CDR3: CASGPAESTDTQYF

J: TRBJ2-2
V: TRBV7-6
size: many
D: -
DNA: TGTGCCAGCAGCCCCCGCGGGCTAGATCGGGGCACCGGGGAGCTGTTTTTT
CDR3: CASSPRGLDRGTGELFF

J: TRBJ1-2
V: TRBV20-1
size: -
D: -
DNA: TGCAGTGCTAGAGAGGGACAAACAGTCGGTTATGGCTACACCTTC
CDR3: CSAREGQTVGYGYTF